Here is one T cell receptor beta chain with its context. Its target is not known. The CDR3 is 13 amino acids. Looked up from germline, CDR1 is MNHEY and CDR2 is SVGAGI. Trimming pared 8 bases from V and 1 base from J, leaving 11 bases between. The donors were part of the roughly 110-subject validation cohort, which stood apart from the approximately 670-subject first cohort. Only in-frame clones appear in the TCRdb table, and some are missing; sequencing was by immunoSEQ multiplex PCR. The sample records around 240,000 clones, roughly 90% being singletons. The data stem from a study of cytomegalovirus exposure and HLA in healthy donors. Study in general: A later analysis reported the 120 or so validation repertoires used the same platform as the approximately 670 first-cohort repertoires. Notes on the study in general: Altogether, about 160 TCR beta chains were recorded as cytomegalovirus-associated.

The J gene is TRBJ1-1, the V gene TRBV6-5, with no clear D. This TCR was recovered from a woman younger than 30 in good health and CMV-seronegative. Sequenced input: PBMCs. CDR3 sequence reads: CASGRQENTEAFF. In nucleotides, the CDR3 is TGTGCCAGCGGTCGCCAGGAGAACACTGAAGCTTTCTTT.